This TCR beta chain was obtained from a study of blood T cells in healthy people across ages. Study-level findings and limits: Donor CMV status was unknown, possibly confounding expanded clonotype changes.

Notes on this clonotype: Its antigen remains unknown.

Trimming cost V 6 bases and J 2 bases; bases outside gene matches: 6. Germline CDR1 MNHEY, CDR2 SMNVEV (reference sequence). This CDR3 is 14 amino acids long. Extractions gave at least 5.5 micrograms of total RNA per sample. Combining a sample-barcoded 5' primer with a J-beta primer mix, a second PCR ran for roughly 7 to 12 cycles. Each cDNA molecule was tagged by a template-switch adaptor that had 12 random nucleotides. MiXCR, run by TCRdb on the 5' RACE reads, gives a single entry per CDR3 protein. This table has over 600,000 distinct CDR3 sequences, approximately 53% appearing once. This receptor was taken from a man aged 35-49 years in good health. The chain combines TRBV27 with TRBJ1-2; 7 bases are shared with TRBD1. The sequenced material came from blood. The DNA of the CDR3 is TGTGCCAGCAGACCACAGGGGACAAACTATGGCTACACCTTC. It specifies CASRPQGTNYGYTF.